This T cell receptor beta chain stems from a study of blood T cell repertoires in COVID-19. Overall study: The cDNA or gDNA used as material had been derived from T cells, B-cell-depleted T cells, or PBMCs.

Original data processing: For nucleated cells, counts were estimated from reference gene primer amplification. The repertoire was sequenced with immunoSEQ multiplex PCR; TCRdb's copy has only in-frame clones and lacks some. V and J calls and clone size are copied from that table; D and trimming were computed from the DNA. The sample contains roughly 43,000 clones, about 91% of which appear only once. In germline, CDR1 is SNHLY, CDR2 FYNNEI. This CDR3 region has 14 residues. J was trimmed by 8 bases and V by 7 bases; bases with no gene match: 10. This chain links TRBV2 with TRBJ1-2, with 10 positions matching TRBD1. The specimen was peripheral blood. This sequence was found in a human donor in a cohort sampled during active COVID-19. Written as DNA, the CDR3 is TGTGCCAGCACATTTGACAGGGGGCAGGGAGGCTACACCTTC. Translating gives CASTFDRGQGGYTF.